The clone carrying this T cell receptor (beta chain) was recorded a few times. Other DNA sequences in the sample encode the same CDR3. The data were taken from a study of cytomegalovirus exposure and HLA in healthy donors. The CDR3 spans 13 residues. Germline CDR1 is SGHDT and CDR2 is YYEEEE. V gave up 3 bases and J gave up 4 bases, with 8 bases separating them. Amplification used 60 Vbeta primers and 13 Jbeta primers. Method: immunoSEQ multiplex PCR; TCRdb's copy keeps in-frame clones and lacks some. The sample gives 100,000 to 150,000 clones, around three quarters of which show up once; less than 2% is in the top ten.

The sequence was collected from a woman between 45 and 60 years old in good health and CMV-seronegative. Sequencing was carried out using PBMCs. V usage is TRBV5-6 and J usage is TRBJ2-1; perhaps TRBD1 as D (5 bases). CDR3 residues: CASSSTGYNEQFF. The CDR3 DNA reads as TGTGCCAGCAGCTCCACAGGTTACAATGAGCAGTTCTTC.